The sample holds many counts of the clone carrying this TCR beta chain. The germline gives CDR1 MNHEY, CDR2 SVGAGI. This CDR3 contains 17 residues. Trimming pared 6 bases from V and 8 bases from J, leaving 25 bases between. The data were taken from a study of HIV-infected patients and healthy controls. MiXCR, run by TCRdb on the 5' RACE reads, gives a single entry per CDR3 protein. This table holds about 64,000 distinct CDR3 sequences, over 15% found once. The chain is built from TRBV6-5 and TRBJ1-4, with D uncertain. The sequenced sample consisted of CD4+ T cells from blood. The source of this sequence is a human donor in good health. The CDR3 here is CASSQSPPPGVGEKLFF. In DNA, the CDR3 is TGTGCCAGCAGCCAATCCCCCCCCCCGGGAGTGGGAGAAAAACTGTTTTTT.